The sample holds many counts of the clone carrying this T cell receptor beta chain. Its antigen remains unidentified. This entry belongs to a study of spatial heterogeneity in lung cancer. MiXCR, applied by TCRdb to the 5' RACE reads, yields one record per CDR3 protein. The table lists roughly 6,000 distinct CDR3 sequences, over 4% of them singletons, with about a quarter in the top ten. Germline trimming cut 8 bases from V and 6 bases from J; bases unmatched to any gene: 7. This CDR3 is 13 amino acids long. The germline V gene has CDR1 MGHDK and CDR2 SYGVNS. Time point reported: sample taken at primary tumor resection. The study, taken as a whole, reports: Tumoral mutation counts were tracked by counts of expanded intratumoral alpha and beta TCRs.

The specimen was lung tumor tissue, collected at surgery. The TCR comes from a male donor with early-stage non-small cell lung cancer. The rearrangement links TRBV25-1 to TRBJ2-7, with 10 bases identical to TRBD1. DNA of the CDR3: TGTGCCAGCTCCGGGACAGGGGTTTCCGAGCAGTACTTC. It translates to CASSGTGVSEQYF.